The entry below describes one T cell receptor beta chain. Its antigen is not known. The sample is drawn from a study of T cell repertoires in cytomegalovirus infection. At the level of the study: It was recently identified HLA-C-restricted and well-studied HLA-B-restricted CMV epitopes that the study used. The public TCR beta signatures pointed to both CMV infection and matching HLA type. Broader study findings: Ex vivo responses were dominated by HLA-C-restricted CMV-specific TCR beta clonotypes.

TCRdb ran MiXCR on the reads and lists one entry per CDR3 protein. The sample holds about 770,000 distinct CDR3 sequences, 25% to 35% seen once. With 10 bases removed from V and 0 bases from J, the gap between germline ends came to 21 bases. The length of the CDR3 is 16 residues. Looked up from germline, CDR1 is WSHSY and CDR2 is SAAADI. The chain employs TRBV10-2 and TRBJ1-1; TRBD1 is a possible D gene (5 bases). The sequence was collected from a human donor in good health (CMV status not recorded). Some clones in this sample may be carry-over from other donors' samples. The specimen was cultured CD8+ T cells from PBMCs, collected from culture after CMV antigen stimulation. CDR3 region: CATRYEAGSMNTEAFF. DNA of the CDR3: TGCGCCACCAGATACGAGGCAGGGTCCATGAACACTGAAGCTTTCTTT.